This T cell receptor beta chain was sequenced in a study of blood T cell repertoires in COVID-19 (dated by TCRdb to the early 2020s). With respect to the entire study: Samples covering the acute and convalescent phases of COVID-19 were provided by collaborators in the United States, Italy and Spain. Samples came from the ongoing ImmuneRACE study (first 160 participants) plus 1,254 subjects from 6 global collaborators. The repertoires were released in a freely available public database intended as a resource for research on the immune response to SARS-CoV-2. The sample metadata nearly always contained a de-identified subject ID, COVID-19 status, age in years and sex. The material from the prospective study consisted of cDNA or gDNA derived from T cells, B-cell-depleted T cells, or PBMCs. Deeply sampled blood TCRbeta repertoires from subjects exposed to, actively infected with, or recovered from COVID-19 were included in the dataset. Where HLA class I and class II types were available, the types were taken from metadata supplied by the sample provider, not from assay-based typing. Results the study describes overall, beyond this receptor: The quantity of clinical and demographic metadata differed by source and by participant and was supplied without curation.

The immunoSEQ Assay, a bias-controlled multiplex PCR, was used to amplify TCRbeta CDR3 regions from genomic DNA. As for how the authors treated the data: The number of nucleated cells in each sample was estimated by amplification of reference gene primers within the assay. To quantify the absolute abundance of each unique TCRbeta CDR3 rearrangement, sequence reads were collapsed and filtered. For each sample, productive Simpson clonality was calculated as the square root of Simpson's diversity index over productive rearrangements. As stored in TCRdb, this immuneACCESS dataset retains in-frame rearrangements with V and J assigned. A fraction of the clones does not appear; measured against another copy, unresolved V genes explain less than half of the discrepancy, and the remainder lacks a known reason. V and J calls and clone size come straight from that table; D and trimming were deduced from the DNA. This sample is represented by roughly 160,000 clones; roughly 89% of them were singletons. The top ten hold just under 4% of the sample.

Samples from volunteer blood donors who had recovered from COVID-19 were contributed by a second Seattle source. The collaborating institutions used their own protocols to collect whole blood in K2EDTA tubes. For TCRbeta analysis, collaborators shipped samples as frozen whole blood, isolated PBMCs, or DNA extracted from either of those sample types. As regards this clone: Its target antigen remains unknown. Per-nucleotide qualities are absent, and no much larger clonotype sits a single base away.

V ends up 6 bases short and J 0 bases short, with an unmatched junction base count of 4. Sequences LNHDA (CDR1) and SQIVND (CDR2) are obtained from the germline V gene (reference sequence). Inclusive of the bounding cysteine and phenylalanine, the CDR3 is 16 residues long. Only the CDR3 part of the read is kept: 48 bases, read in frame from the first base. The sequenced material came from peripheral blood. The chain is assembled from TRBV19 and TRBJ1-5; TRBD1 aligns with 11 central bases. The source is a woman aged 60-75 years who had recovered from COVID-19. The nucleotides are TGTGCCAGTAGCCCGGGACAGGGGGTTAGCAATCAGCCCCAGCATTTT. Translated, it reads CASSPGQGVSNQPQHF.